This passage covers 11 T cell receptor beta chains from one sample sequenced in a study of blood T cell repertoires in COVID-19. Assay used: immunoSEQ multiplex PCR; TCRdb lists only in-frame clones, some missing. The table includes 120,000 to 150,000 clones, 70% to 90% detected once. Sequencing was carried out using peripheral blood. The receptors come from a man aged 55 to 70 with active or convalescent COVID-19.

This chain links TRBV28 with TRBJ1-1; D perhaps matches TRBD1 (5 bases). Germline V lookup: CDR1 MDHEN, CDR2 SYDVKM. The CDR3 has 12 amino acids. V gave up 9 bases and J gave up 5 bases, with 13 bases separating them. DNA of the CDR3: TGTGCCAGTACCAGGGAGGGGACTGAAGCTTTCTTT. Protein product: CASTREGTEAFF.

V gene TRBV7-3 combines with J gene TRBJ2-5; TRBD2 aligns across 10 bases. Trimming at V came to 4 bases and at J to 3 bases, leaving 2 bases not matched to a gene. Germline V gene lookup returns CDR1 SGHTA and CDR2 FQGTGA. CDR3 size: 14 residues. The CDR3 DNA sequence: TGTGCCAGCAGCTCCGGACTAGCGGAAGAGACCCAGTACTTC. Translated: CASSSGLAEETQYF.

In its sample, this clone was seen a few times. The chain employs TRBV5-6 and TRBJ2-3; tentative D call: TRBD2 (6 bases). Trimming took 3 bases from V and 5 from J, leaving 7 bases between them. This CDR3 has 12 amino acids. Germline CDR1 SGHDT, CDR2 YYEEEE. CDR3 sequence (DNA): TGTGCCAGCAGCTGGGACTTAGATACGCAGTATTTT. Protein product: CASSWDLDTQYF.

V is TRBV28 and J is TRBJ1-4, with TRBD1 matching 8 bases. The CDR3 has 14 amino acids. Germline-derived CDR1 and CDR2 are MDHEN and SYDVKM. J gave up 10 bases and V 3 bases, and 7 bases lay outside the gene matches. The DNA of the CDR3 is TGTGCCAGCAGTTTTCCACAGGGGGTAGGAAAACTGTTTTTT. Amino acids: CASSFPQGVGKLFF.

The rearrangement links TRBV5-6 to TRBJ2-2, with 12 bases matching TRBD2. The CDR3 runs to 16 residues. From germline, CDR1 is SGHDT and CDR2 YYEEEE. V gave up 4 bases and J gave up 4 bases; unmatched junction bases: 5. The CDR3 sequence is CASSAGLAGSTGELFF. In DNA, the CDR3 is TGTGCCAGCAGCGCAGGACTAGCGGGAAGCACCGGGGAGCTGTTTTTT.

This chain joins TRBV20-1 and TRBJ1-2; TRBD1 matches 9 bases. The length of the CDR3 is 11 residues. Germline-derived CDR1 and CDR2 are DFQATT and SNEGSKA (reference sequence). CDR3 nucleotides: TGCACCCCTGGACAGGGGCGCGGCTACACCTTC. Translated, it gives CTPGQGRGYTF.

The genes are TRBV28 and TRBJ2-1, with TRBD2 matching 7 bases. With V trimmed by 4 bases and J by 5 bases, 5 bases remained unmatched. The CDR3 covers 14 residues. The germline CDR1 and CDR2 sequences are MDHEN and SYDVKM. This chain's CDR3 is CASSYAGRDNEQFF. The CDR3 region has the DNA TGTGCCAGCAGTTATGCGGGGAGGGACAATGAGCAGTTCTTC.

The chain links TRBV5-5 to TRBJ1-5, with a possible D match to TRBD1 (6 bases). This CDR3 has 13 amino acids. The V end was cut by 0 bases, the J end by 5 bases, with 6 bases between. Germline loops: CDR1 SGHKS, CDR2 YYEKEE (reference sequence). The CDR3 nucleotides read TGTGCCAGCAGCTTGGACAGGGATCAGCCCCAGCATTTT. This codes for CASSLDRDQPQHF.

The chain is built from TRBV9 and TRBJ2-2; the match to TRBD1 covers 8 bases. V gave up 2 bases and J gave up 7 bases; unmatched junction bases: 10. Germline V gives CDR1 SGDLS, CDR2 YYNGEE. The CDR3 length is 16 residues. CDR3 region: CASSVKGDRLVGELFF. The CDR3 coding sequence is TGTGCCAGCAGCGTGAAGGGGGACAGGTTGGTCGGGGAGCTGTTTTTT.

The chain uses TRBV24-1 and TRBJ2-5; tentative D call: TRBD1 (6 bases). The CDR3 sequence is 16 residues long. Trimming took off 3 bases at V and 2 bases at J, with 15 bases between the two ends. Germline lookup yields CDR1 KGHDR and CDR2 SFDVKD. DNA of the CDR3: TGTGCCACCAGTGATCCAGGGGTAGCCTTACAAGAGACCCAGTACTTC. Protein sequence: CATSDPGVALQETQYF.

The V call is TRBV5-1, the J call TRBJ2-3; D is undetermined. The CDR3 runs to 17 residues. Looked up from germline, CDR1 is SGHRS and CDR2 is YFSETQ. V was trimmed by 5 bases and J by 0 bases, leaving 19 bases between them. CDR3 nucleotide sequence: TGCGCCAGCAGACCCATTAAAGATCGGAGAAGCACAGATACGCAGTATTTT. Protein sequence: CASRPIKDRRSTDTQYF.